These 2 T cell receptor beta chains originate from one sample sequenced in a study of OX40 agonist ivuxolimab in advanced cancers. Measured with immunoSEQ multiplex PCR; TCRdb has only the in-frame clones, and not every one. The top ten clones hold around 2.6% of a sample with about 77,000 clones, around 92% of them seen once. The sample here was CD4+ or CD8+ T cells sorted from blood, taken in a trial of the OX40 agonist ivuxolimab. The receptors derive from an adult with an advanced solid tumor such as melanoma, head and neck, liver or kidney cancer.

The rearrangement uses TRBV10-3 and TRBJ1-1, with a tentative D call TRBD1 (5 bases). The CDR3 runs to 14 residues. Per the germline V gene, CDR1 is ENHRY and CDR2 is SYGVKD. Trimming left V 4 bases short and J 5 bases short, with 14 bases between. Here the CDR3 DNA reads TGTGCCATCAGTGTCGGGGGGGTGGGGACTGAAGCTTTCTTT. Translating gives CAISVGGVGTEAFF.

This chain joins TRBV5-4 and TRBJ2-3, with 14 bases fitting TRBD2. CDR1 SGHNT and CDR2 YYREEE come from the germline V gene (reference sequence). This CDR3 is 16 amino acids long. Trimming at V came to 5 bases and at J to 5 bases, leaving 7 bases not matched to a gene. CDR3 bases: TGTGCCAGCAGTTACCGACTAGCGGGGGGGCAAGATACGCAGTATTTT. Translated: CASSYRLAGGQDTQYF.